This T cell receptor (beta chain) was documented in a study of blood T cell repertoires in COVID-19. About the research overall: COVID-19 samples collected from the United States, Italy and Spain covered acute and convalescent phases. T cells, B-cell-depleted T cells, or PBMCs supplied cDNA or gDNA.

Source study methods: Reference gene primer amplification yielded estimated nucleated cell counts. Profiling relied on immunoSEQ multiplex PCR, and the TCRdb table lists in-frame clones only, not all of them. V, J and clone size were drawn from that table, and D and trimming were deduced from the DNA. This table has 70,000 to 85,000 clones, roughly nine tenths appearing once. With V trimmed by 8 bases and J by 2 bases, 5 bases remained unmatched. The length of the CDR3 is 13 residues. CDR1 is WNHNN and CDR2 is SYGVQD in the germline V gene (reference sequence). This sequence was found in a human donor in a cohort sampled during active COVID-19. Input material: peripheral blood. The J gene is TRBJ2-7, the V gene TRBV10-1, with TRBD1 matching over 8 bases. CDR3 in DNA: TGCGCCAGCGGGGACAGGAGAGCCTACGAGCAGTACTTC. It specifies CASGDRRAYEQYF.